These 15 T cell receptor beta chains share one sample of origin, sequenced in a study of glioma-infiltrating T cells after dendritic cell vaccination. Produced via immunoSEQ multiplex PCR; TCRdb's table is partial and in-frame only. The sample holds tens of thousands of clones, almost 85% seen once. This sample comprised blood, obtained before dendritic cell vaccination. These TCRs come from a human donor with glioblastoma.

A few counts support this clone. The chain employs TRBV30 and TRBJ1-1; D is unclear. V gave up 0 bases and J gave up 4 bases, with 9 bases separating them. Germline CDR1 reads GTSNPN; CDR2 reads SVGIG (reference sequence). The CDR3 sequence is 13 residues long. In DNA, the CDR3 is TGTGCCTGGAGTGTACAGCCCGGCACTGAAGCTTTCTTT. Amino acid sequence: CAWSVQPGTEAFF.

The V and J genes are TRBV25-1 and TRBJ2-5; 7 nucleotides align to TRBD2. The J segment lost 4 bases and the V segment lost 2 bases, leaving 10 bases of the junction unmatched. CDR1 MGHDK and CDR2 SYGVNS come from the germline V gene. This CDR3 contains 16 residues. This chain's CDR3 is CASSENGGSFAETQYF. CDR3 nucleotide sequence: TGTGCCAGCAGTGAAAATGGCGGGAGCTTCGCAGAGACCCAGTACTTC. Drawing the rest from reference TRBV25-1 and TRBJ2-5, the complete variable domain is EADIYQTPRYLVIGTGKKITLECSQTMGHDKMYWYQQDPGMELHLIHYSYGVNSTEKGDLSSESTVSRIRTEHFPLTLESARPSHTSQYLCASSENGGSFAETQYFGPGTRLLVL.

This chain links TRBV7-9 with TRBJ2-7, with 7 positions matching TRBD1. After removal of 3 bases from V and 0 bases from J, the junction contained 2 bases not matched to a gene. Germline V gene data show CDR1 as SEHNR and CDR2 as FQNEAQ (reference sequence). The CDR3 sequence is 14 residues long. CDR3 nucleotides: TGTGCCAGCAGCTTGGGGACAGTCTCCTACGAGCAGTACGTC. It translates to CASSLGTVSYEQYV.

The chain uses TRBV4-1 and TRBJ1-4, with 8 bases aligning to TRBD1. Trimming cost V 6 bases and J 5 bases; bases outside gene matches: 5. Germline lookup yields CDR1 MGHRA and CDR2 YSYEKL. The CDR3 loop spans 14 amino acids. The CDR3 spells CASRPRGPNEKLFF. CDR3 DNA sequence: TGCGCCAGCAGGCCCAGGGGGCCCAATGAAAAACTGTTTTTT.

V usage is TRBV7-9 and J usage is TRBJ1-1; 10 bases align to TRBD1. The trim removed 4 bases at V and 1 base at J, leaving 6 bases unmatched. CDR3 length: 16 amino acids. CDR1 and CDR2 (germline): SEHNR, FQNEAQ (reference sequence). The CDR3 loop is CASSYPGQGSNTEAFF. CDR3 bases: TGTGCCAGCAGCTACCCGGGACAGGGGTCGAACACTGAAGCTTTCTTT.

V gene TRBV27 combines with J gene TRBJ2-5, with D possibly matching TRBD2 (6 bases). Trimming cost V 6 bases and J 5 bases, with 13 bases left between them. CDR1 is MNHEY, CDR2 SMNVEV, per germline (reference sequence). The CDR3 covers 13 residues. In DNA form, the CDR3 reads TGTGCCAGCAGCCCACCGGGAGCCGAGACCCAGTACTTC. Its translation: CASSPPGAETQYF.

V is TRBV2 and J is TRBJ2-4; TRBD1 aligns across 9 bases. The junction had 10 bases not matched to a gene; V was cut back by 4 bases and J by 9 bases. The CDR3 covers 15 residues. Germline-derived CDR1 and CDR2 are SNHLY and FYNNEI. CDR3 in amino acids: CASSGPTGGAGIQYF. CDR3 bases: TGTGCCAGCAGTGGACCCACAGGGGGCGCGGGCATTCAGTACTTC.

This clone was seen only once. The chain employs TRBV6-5 and TRBJ1-5; unclear D gene. V was trimmed by 4 bases and J by 0 bases, leaving 7 bases between them. The CDR3 has 14 amino acids. CDR1 and CDR2 from the germline V gene are MNHEY and SVGAGI. This chain's CDR3 is CASSSTFSNQPQHF. In nucleotides, the CDR3 is TGTGCCAGCAGTTCGACATTTAGCAATCAGCCCCAGCATTTT.

The chain recombines TRBV7-2 with TRBJ2-3; tentative D call: TRBD1 (5 bases). Germline lookup yields CDR1 SGHTA and CDR2 FQGNSA. The length of the CDR3 is 14 residues. V shed 4 bases and J shed 7 bases, with 15 bases lying between them. For the CDR3, the DNA is TGTGCCAGCAGCTCCGGTGGGGCAGGGAATACGCAGTATTTT. Translating it yields CASSSGGAGNTQYF.

This clone was counted once. This chain connects TRBV6-5 to TRBJ1-2, with 8 bases fitting TRBD1. The CDR3 runs 14 residues. Trimming took 6 bases from V and 5 from J; bases not matched to a gene: 8. The germline V gene has CDR1 MNHEY and CDR2 SVGAGI. The CDR3 loop is CASREMRTGYGYTF. CDR3 coding DNA: TGTGCCAGCAGGGAAATGAGGACAGGGTATGGCTACACCTTC.

The rearrangement joins TRBV4-1 to TRBJ1-2; tentatively, D is TRBD1 (6 bases). CDR1 is MGHRA, CDR2 YSYEKL, per germline. The CDR3 runs to 15 residues. V was cut by 4 bases and J by 3 bases, with 15 bases left in between. This CDR3 reads CASSRPGQRYYGYTF. The CDR3 DNA is TGCGCCAGCAGCCGCCCTGGACAGAGGTACTATGGCTACACCTTC.

This chain links TRBV2 with TRBJ1-5, with D hard to call. Between the trimmed V and J ends, which lost 7 bases and 4 bases, there was a span of 11 bases. Looked up from germline, CDR1 is SNHLY and CDR2 is FYNNEI. This CDR3 contains 13 residues. CDR3 residues: CASTFKLNQPQHF. The CDR3 DNA reads TGTGCCAGCACCTTCAAACTAAATCAGCCCCAGCATTTT.

V gene TRBV18 combines with J gene TRBJ1-4; D is undetermined. Germline V CDR1 and CDR2: KGHSH, LQKENI. The CDR3 has 14 residues. Deletions cut 3 bases from V and 0 bases from J, with 5 bases between. CDR3 sequence: CASSPDSTNEKLFF. The CDR3 region has the DNA TGTGCCAGCTCACCGGACTCAACTAATGAAAAACTGTTTTTT. The whole variable domain, remainder taken from reference TRBV18 and TRBJ1-4, is NAGVMQNPRHLVRRRGQEARLRCSPMKGHSHVYWYRQLPEEGLKFMVYLQKENIIDESGMPKERFSAEFPKEGPSILRIQQVVRGDSAAYFCASSPDSTNEKLFFGSGTQLSVL.

This chain connects TRBV4-2 to TRBJ1-5; D ambiguous. From germline, CDR1 is LGHNA and CDR2 YNFKEQ. V was trimmed by 4 bases and J by 9 bases, leaving 13 bases between them. The CDR3 consists of 13 residues. The CDR3 DNA follows: TGTGCCAGCAGCCCCGACTCGACTCGGCCCCAGCATTTT. This codes for CASSPDSTRPQHF.

The rearrangement joins TRBV2 to TRBJ1-5, with 10 bases lining up with TRBD1. With 5 bases clipped from V and 1 base from J, the junction kept 5 bases outside the gene matches. Germline assignment: CDR1 SNHLY and CDR2 FYNNEI. This CDR3 spans 16 amino acids. The CDR3 DNA is TGTGCCAGCAGTTTGGACAGGGGGACGAGCAATCAGCCCCAGCATTTT. This sequence encodes CASSLDRGTSNQPQHF. The full variable domain, in which reference TRBV2 and TRBJ1-5 provide the parts outside the CDR3, is EPEVTQTPSHQVTQMGQEVILRCVPISNHLYFYWYRQILGQKVEFLVSFYNNEISEKSEIFDDQFSVERPDGSNFTLKIRSTKLEDSAMYFCASSLDRGTSNQPQHFGDGTRLSIL.